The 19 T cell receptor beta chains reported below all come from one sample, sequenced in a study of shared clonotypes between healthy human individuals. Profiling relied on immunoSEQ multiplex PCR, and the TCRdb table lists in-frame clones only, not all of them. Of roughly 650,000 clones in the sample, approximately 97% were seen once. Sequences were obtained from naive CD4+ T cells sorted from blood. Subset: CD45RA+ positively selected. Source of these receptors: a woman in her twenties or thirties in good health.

The CDR3 loop reads CASSLTGFEKLFF. CDR3 DNA: TGTGCCAGCAGCTTAACAGGGTTTGAAAAACTGTTTTTT. This sequence joins TRBV9 and TRBJ1-4, with D possibly TRBD1 on 6 matching bases. The V end lost 4 bases, the J end lost 7 bases, and 11 bases lay between the germline ends. The length of the CDR3 is 13 residues. The germline V gene encodes CDR1 SGDLS and CDR2 YYNGEE.

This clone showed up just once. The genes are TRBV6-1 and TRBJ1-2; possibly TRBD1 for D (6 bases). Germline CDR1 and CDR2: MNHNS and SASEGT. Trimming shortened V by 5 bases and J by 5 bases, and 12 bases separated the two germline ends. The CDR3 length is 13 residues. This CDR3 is CASSLDRLYGYTF. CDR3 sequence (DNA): TGTGCCAGCAGTCTTGACAGGCTGTATGGCTACACCTTC.

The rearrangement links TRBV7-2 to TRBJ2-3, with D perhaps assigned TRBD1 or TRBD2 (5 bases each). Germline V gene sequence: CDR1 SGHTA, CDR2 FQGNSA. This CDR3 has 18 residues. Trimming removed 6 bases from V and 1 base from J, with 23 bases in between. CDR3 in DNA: TGTGCCAGCAGACGAAGCCGGGGCAGGGCCCCACGCACAGATACGCAGTATTTT. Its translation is CASRRSRGRAPRTDTQYF.

The CDR3 loop is CASSLSERLAYEQYF. CDR3 bases: TGCGCCAGCAGCTTGTCGGAACGGCTAGCCTACGAGCAGTACTTC. The V call is TRBV5-1, the J call TRBJ2-5; D uncertain. Matching the DNA end better, TRBJ2-7 makes the J call doubtful. From germline, CDR1 is SGHRS and CDR2 YFSETQ. The CDR3 length is 15 residues.

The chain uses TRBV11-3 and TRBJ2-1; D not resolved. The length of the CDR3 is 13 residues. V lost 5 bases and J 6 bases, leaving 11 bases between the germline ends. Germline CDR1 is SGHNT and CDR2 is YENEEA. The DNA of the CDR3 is TGTGCCAGCAGCCGACGTCCAGGCAATGAGCAGTTCTTC. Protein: CASSRRPGNEQFF.

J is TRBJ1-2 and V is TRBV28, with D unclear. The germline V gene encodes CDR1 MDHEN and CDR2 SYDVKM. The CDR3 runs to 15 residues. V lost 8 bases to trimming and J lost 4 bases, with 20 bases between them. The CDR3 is CASRKDPSSFYGYTF. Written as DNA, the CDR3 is TGTGCCAGCCGAAAAGATCCCTCATCATTCTATGGCTACACCTTC.

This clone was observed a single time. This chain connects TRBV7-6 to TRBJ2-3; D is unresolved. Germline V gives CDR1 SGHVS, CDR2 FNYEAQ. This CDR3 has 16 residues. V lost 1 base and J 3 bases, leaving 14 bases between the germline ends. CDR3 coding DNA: TGTGCCAGCAGCTTAGGATCCGGCTCGAGGACAGATACGCAGTATTTT. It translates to CASSLGSGSRTDTQYF.

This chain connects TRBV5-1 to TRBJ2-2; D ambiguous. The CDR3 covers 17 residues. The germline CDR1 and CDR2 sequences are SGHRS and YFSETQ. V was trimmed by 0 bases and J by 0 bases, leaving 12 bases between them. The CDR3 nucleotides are TGCGCCAGCAGCTTGGCCTACGTGACCTCGAACACCGGGGAGCTGTTTTTT. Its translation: CASSLAYVTSNTGELFF.

The CDR3 sequence is CSVEEFEGGKGLFF. CDR3 DNA sequence: TGCAGCGTTGAAGAGTTCGAAGGGGGCAAGGGGCTGTTTTTT. The chain combines TRBV29-1 with TRBJ2-2; 7 bases fit TRBD1. The germline V gene encodes CDR1 SQVTM and CDR2 ANQGSEA. The junction had 11 bases not matched to a gene; V was cut back by 0 bases and J by 13 bases. This CDR3 region has 14 residues.

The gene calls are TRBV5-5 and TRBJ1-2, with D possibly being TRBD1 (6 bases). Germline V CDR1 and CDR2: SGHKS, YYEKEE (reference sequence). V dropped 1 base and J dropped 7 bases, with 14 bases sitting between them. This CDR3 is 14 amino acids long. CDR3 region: CASSLRAGAGGYTF. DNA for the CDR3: TGTGCCAGCAGCTTGCGTGCAGGGGCAGGTGGCTACACCTTC.

In DNA form, the CDR3 reads TGCAGCGGGGGACTAGACCAAGAGACCCAGTACTTC. Protein product: CSGGLDQETQYF. This rearrangement joins TRBV29-1 to TRBJ2-5; 8 nucleotides align to TRBD2. The CDR3 runs 12 residues. V was clipped by 7 bases and J by 0 bases; unmatched bases: 1. Germline assignment: CDR1 SQVTM and CDR2 ANQGSEA.

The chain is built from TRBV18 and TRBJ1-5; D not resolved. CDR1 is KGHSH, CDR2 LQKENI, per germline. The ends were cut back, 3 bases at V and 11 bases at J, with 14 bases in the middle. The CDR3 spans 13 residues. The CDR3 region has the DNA TGTGCCAGCTCACCTTCCCAGGAAGAGGCCCAGCATTTT. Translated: CASSPSQEEAQHF.

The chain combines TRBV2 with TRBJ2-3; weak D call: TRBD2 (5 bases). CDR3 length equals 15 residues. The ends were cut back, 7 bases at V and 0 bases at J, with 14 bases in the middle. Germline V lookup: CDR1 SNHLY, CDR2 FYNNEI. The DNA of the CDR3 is TGTGCCAGCAAGGAACGGAGGCCGAGCACAGATACGCAGTATTTT. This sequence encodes CASKERRPSTDTQYF.

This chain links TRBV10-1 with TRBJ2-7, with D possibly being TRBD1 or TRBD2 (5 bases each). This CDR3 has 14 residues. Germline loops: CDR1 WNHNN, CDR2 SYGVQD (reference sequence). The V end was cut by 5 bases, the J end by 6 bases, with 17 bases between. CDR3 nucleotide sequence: TGCGCCAGCAGTTGGGGGTCCCCCCTCGGCGAGCAGTACTTC. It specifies CASSWGSPLGEQYF.

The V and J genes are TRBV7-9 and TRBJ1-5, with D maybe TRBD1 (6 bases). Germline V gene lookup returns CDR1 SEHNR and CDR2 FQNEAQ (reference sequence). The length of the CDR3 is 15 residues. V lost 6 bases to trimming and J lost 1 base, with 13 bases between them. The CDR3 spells CASRRTVSSNQPQHF. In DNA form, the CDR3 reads TGTGCCAGCAGGCGGACAGTGTCGAGCAATCAGCCCCAGCATTTT.

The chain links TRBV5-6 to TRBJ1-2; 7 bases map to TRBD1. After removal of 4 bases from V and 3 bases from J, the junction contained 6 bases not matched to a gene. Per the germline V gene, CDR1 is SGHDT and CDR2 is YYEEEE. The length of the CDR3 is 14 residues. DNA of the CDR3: TGTGCCAGCAGCAAGGGACAGCCTGACTATGGCTACACCTTC. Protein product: CASSKGQPDYGYTF.

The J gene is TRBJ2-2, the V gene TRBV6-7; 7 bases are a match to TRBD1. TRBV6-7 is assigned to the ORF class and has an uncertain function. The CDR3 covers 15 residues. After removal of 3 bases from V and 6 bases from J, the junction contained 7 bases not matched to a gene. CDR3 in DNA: TGTGCCAGCAGTTATTTGACAGGGATGGCCGGGGAGCTGTTTTTT. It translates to CASSYLTGMAGELFF.

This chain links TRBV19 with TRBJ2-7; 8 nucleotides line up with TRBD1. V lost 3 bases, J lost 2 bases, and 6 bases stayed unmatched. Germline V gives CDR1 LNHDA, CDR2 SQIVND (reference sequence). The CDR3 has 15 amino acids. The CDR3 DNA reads TGTGCCAGTAGTATGACAGGGGACTTAACCTACGAGCAGTACTTC. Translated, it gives CASSMTGDLTYEQYF.

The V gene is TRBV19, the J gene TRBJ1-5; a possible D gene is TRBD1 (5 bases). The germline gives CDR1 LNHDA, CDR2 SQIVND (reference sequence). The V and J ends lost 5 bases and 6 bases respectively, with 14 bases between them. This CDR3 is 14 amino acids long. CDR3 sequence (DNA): TGTGCCAGTAGTGGTCGGCAGGGTTCTCAGCCCCAGCATTTT. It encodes CASSGRQGSQPQHF.